This TCR beta chain was recorded in a study of blood T cells in healthy people across ages. About the study: About one barcoded TCR beta cDNA was captured per two T cells.

The sample providers were healthy Caucasian people from Russia, aged about 6 to 95. The ends lost 3 bases at V and 9 bases at J; junction bases unmatched: 15. Germline CDR1 DFQATT, CDR2 SNEGSKA (reference sequence). This CDR3 spans 16 amino acids. Overall study results and limits: TCR beta diversity was tightly associated with the proportion of naive T cells. Older individuals had lower TCR beta diversity per million T cells (the decline was roughly linear).

With respect to this clonotype: The antigen is unknown.

Combining a sample-barcoded 5' primer with a J-beta primer mix, a second PCR ran for about 7 to 11 cycles. TCRdb fed the 5' RACE reads into MiXCR, producing one record per CDR3 protein. Among some 640,000 distinct CDR3 sequences listed, around 48% were seen once. The sequenced material came from blood. The sequence was obtained from a woman between 55 and 75 years old in good health. The rearrangement links TRBV20-1 to TRBJ2-1, with 9 positions matching TRBD1. In DNA, the CDR3 is TGCAGTGCTAGCACAAACCGGGACAGGGCCTATAGTGAGCAGTTCTTC. Translated: CSASTNRDRAYSEQFF.